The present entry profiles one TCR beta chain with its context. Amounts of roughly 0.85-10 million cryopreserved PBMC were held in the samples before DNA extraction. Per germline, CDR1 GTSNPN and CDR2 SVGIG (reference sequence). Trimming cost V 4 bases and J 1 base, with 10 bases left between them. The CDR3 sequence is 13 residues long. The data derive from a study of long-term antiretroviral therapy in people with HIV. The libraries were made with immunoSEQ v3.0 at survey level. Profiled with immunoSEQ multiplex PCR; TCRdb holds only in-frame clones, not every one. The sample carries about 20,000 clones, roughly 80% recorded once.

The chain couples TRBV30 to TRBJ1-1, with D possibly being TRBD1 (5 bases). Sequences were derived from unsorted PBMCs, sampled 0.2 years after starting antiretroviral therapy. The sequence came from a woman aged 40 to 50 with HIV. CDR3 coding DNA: TGTGCCTGGACCAAGACAGCGAACACTGAAGCTTTCTTT. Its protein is CAWTKTANTEAFF.